This T cell receptor (beta chain) was profiled in a study of blood T cell repertoires in COVID-19. Sequencing was performed with immunoSEQ multiplex PCR; in TCRdb, only in-frame clones are kept and a portion is missing. The table has about 200,000 clones, approximately 80% seen once. Each participant's cohort was designated according to participant-reported clinical history. Specimen: PBMCs or T cells enriched from blood (not recorded which). The sequence derives from a man aged 35 to 55 who had recovered from COVID-19.

This CDR3 reads CASSAPGQYF. The DNA for the CDR3 is TGTGCCAGCAGTGCACCCGGGCAGTACTTC. This chain links TRBV2 with TRBJ2-7; D uncertain. Per the germline V gene, CDR1 is SNHLY and CDR2 is FYNNEI. The CDR3 runs 10 residues. Trimming left V 4 bases short and J 9 bases short, with 7 bases between. The whole variable domain, filled in from reference TRBV2 and TRBJ2-7, reads EPEVTQTPSHQVTQMGQEVILRCVPISNHLYFYWYRQILGQKVEFLVSFYNNEISEKSEIFDDQFSVERPDGSNFTLKIRSTKLEDSAMYFCASSAPGQYFGPGTRLTVT.